This T cell receptor (beta chain) was sequenced in a study of glioma-infiltrating T cells. The study's findings and limits: Only very few CDR3 sequences appeared in both tissue and blood.

This clonotype was seen at least ten times. Its specificity is not known. Using RNA template, CDR3s of TCR alpha and beta were amplified with iRepertoire arm-PCR. TCRdb fed the multiplex PCR reads into MiXCR, producing one record per CDR3 protein. The repertoire includes some 160,000 distinct CDR3 sequences, about 47% of them detected once, and around 5% sits in the top ten. Germline CDR1 is LNHDA and CDR2 is SQIVND (reference sequence). Deletions cut 5 bases from V and 1 base from J, with 15 bases between. The CDR3 covers 16 residues. This TCR was recovered from a human donor with low-grade glioma or glioblastoma, undergoing nonglioma brain surgery, or in good health (not recorded which). This chain connects TRBV19 to TRBJ1-5, with D perhaps matching TRBD1 (6 bases). The sample consisted of glioma tissue, nonneoplastic brain tissue, or PBMCs (not recorded which). The CDR3 DNA follows: TGTGCCAGTAGTTCGTACAGGGCGGGGAGCAATCAGCCCCAGCATTTT. Amino acid sequence: CASSSYRAGSNQPQHF.